This paragraph reports one T cell receptor (beta chain). The CDR3 consists of 14 residues. CDR1 and CDR2 from the germline V gene are LNHDA and SQIVND (reference sequence). J was trimmed by 4 bases and V by 3 bases; bases with no gene match: 3. The entry originates in a study of T cells in Graves' hyperthyroidism and ophthalmopathy. TCR beta CDR3 regions were amplified from RNA. First-round RT-PCR targeting the TCR CDR3 was performed with the HTBI primer set. MiXCR, applied by TCRdb to the multiplex PCR reads, yields one record per CDR3 protein. This table has roughly 180,000 distinct CDR3 sequences, approximately 9% appearing once.

The V and J genes are TRBV19 and TRBJ1-1; 9 bases map to TRBD1. Sequenced input: blood. The origin of this receptor is a woman under 30 with Graves' hyperthyroidism that later progressed to Graves' ophthalmopathy. The CDR3 bases are TGTGCCAGTAGTATTACAGGGGGCCCCACTGAAGCTTTCTTT. Translated: CASSITGGPTEAFF.